A selection of T cell receptor beta chains follows, all from one sample in a study of blood T cell repertoires in COVID-19. The protocol was immunoSEQ multiplex PCR, while the TCRdb copy is restricted to in-frame clones and leaves out a portion. The sample contains some 380,000 clones, 70% to 85% of which appear only once. Sequenced input: peripheral blood. These receptors came from a human donor with acute or convalescent COVID-19. The donor label of this sample is uncertain. The CDR3 runs from the conserved cysteine through the conserved F or W. Each record gives: V gene, J gene, clone size, D gene, CDR3 protein, CDR3 DNA. The D gene is left open where the match is weak. A row's size may be missing; if present it is once, few, many or a size class.

>TRBV10-3|TRBJ1-2|-|TRBD1
CAISVKRGHYGYTF
TGTGCCATCAGTGTGAAGAGGGGGCACTATGGCTACACCTTC
>TRBV6-5|TRBJ2-2|-|TRBD1
CASITGGHTGELFF
TGTGCCAGCATTACAGGGGGGCACACCGGGGAGCTGTTTTTT
>TRBV30|TRBJ1-3|-|-
CARGGGRGLSGNTIYF
TGTGCCCGCGGCGGGGGACGGGGACTCTCTGGAAACACCATATATTTT
>TRBV29-1|TRBJ2-7|-|TRBD2
CSVQTSGTSGSYEQYF
TGCAGCGTTCAAACTTCCGGGACTAGCGGTTCCTACGAGCAGTACTTC
>TRBV29-1|TRBJ2-3|-|-
CSVEEWSQYTDTQYF
TGCAGCGTTGAAGAATGGTCCCAGTACACAGATACGCAGTATTTT
>TRBV18|TRBJ1-1|few|-
CASSPIGQNTEAFF
TGTGCCAGCTCACCCATCGGACAGAACACTGAAGCTTTCTTT
>TRBV7-2|TRBJ1-2|few|-
CASSLGARDHRGYTF
TGTGCCAGCAGCTTAGGGGCCCGCGACCACAGGGGCTACACCTTC
>TRBV7-9|TRBJ2-7|-|-
CASSLWTSSYEQYF
TGTGCCAGCAGCTTATGGACATCCTCCTACGAGCAGTACTTC
>TRBV2|TRBJ2-1|once|TRBD2
CASSERLAAYNEQFF
TGTGCCAGCAGTGAACGGCTAGCGGCCTACAATGAGCAGTTCTTC
>TRBV7-8|TRBJ2-3|-|-
CASSFLGGRTDTQYF
TGTGCCAGCAGCTTCTTGGGGGGGCGCACAGATACGCAGTATTTT
>TRBV28|TRBJ1-1|-|TRBD1
CASTLGGRSFFGAFF
TGTGCCAGCACCCTAGGGGGCAGATCTTTTTTTGGAGCTTTCTTT
>TRBV27|TRBJ1-1|-|-
CASRYLGGAEAFF
TGTGCCAGCAGATATCTTGGAGGGGCTGAAGCTTTCTTT
>TRBV27|TRBJ1-1|-|-
CASSLSGRGTEAFF
TGTGCCAGCAGTTTATCGGGCCGTGGCACTGAAGCTTTCTTT
>TRBV30|TRBJ2-1|-|TRBD2
CAWIKTSVYNEQFF
TGTGCCTGGATCAAGACTAGCGTCTACAATGAGCAGTTCTTC
>TRBV12-3/TRBV12-4|TRBJ1-4|-|-
CASREQAKKLFF
TGTGCCAGCAGAGAACAGGCTAAGAAACTGTTTTTT
>TRBV29-1|TRBJ1-1|-|-
CSVERRTKNTEAFF
TGCAGCGTTGAAAGGAGGACTAAGAACACTGAAGCTTTCTTT
>TRBV30|TRBJ2-1|few|TRBD2
CAWRAGTRGYNEQFF
TGTGCCTGGAGGGCTGGGACTAGAGGCTACAATGAGCAGTTCTTC
>TRBV5-6|TRBJ1-1|-|-
CASSLRQTDEAFF
TGTGCCAGCAGCTTGAGACAGACCGATGAAGCTTTCTTT
>TRBV2|TRBJ1-1|-|TRBD1
CASSADRGRITEAFF
TGTGCCAGCAGTGCGGACAGGGGGCGCATCACTGAAGCTTTCTTT
>TRBV6-2/TRBV6-3|TRBJ2-2|-|TRBD2
CASSYPGLAGPNTGELFF
TGTGCCAGCAGTTACCCGGGACTAGCGGGACCGAACACCGGGGAGCTGTTTTTT
>TRBV5-1|TRBJ1-6|-|-
CASSQTGPSNSPLHF
TGCGCCAGCAGCCAAACAGGGCCCTCCAATTCACCCCTCCACTTT
>TRBV30|TRBJ2-3|-|TRBD2
CAWITLTSGGTDTQYF
TGTGCCTGGATTACCCTGACTAGCGGAGGCACAGATACGCAGTATTTT
>TRBV6-5|TRBJ1-4|-|TRBD1
CASRETGSSLKLFF
TGTGCCAGCAGAGAGACAGGGTCATCGCTGAAACTGTTTTTT
>TRBV2|TRBJ1-6|-|-
CASSPTSSYNSPLHF
TGTGCCAGCAGCCCCACGAGCTCCTATAATTCACCCCTCCACTTT
>TRBV6-2/TRBV6-3|TRBJ2-7|-|-
CASSRFNQDYEQYF
TGTGCCAGCAGTCGATTCAACCAGGATTACGAGCAGTACTTC
>TRBV12-3/TRBV12-4|TRBJ1-2|-|-
CASSLGEIDGYTF
TGTGCCAGCAGTTTGGGAGAAATCGATGGCTACACCTTC
>TRBV28|TRBJ1-4|-|TRBD1
CASRRMAGQGGEKLFF
TGTGCCAGCAGGCGGATGGCGGGACAGGGTGGTGAAAAACTGTTTTTT
>TRBV9|TRBJ1-1|-|-
CASSGQYSTEAFF
TGTGCCAGCAGCGGGCAGTATTCCACTGAAGCTTTCTTT
>TRBV9|TRBJ1-1|-|TRBD1
CASSDGPGGTTEAFF
TGTGCCAGCAGCGACGGGCCAGGGGGTACAACTGAAGCTTTCTTT
>TRBV5-1|TRBJ2-3|-|TRBD2
CASTAERETDTQYF
TGCGCCAGCACCGCCGAGCGGGAAACAGATACGCAGTATTTT
>TRBV4-2|TRBJ1-2|-|-
CASTLGSGASNYGYTF
TGTGCCAGCACTCTGGGGTCAGGGGCCTCGAACTATGGCTACACCTTC
>TRBV28|TRBJ1-5|-|-
CASTYRRGPGNQPQHF
TGTGCCAGCACCTATCGGCGGGGGCCTGGCAATCAGCCCCAGCATTTT
>TRBV28|TRBJ1-1|few|-
CAGTSTAMNTEAFF
TGTGCCGGAACTTCGACAGCAATGAACACTGAAGCTTTCTTT
>TRBV6-1|TRBJ2-2|-|-
CASSELQGSGELFF
TGTGCCAGCAGTGAACTCCAGGGTTCCGGGGAGCTGTTTTTT
>TRBV4-1|TRBJ1-2|-|-
CASSQGPGVGYGYTF
TGCGCCAGCAGCCAAGGTCCGGGGGTTGGCTATGGCTACACCTTC
>TRBV5-5|TRBJ2-3|few|-
CASSLGSGAVTDTQYF
TGTGCCAGCAGCTTGGGTTCAGGCGCCGTCACAGATACGCAGTATTTT
>TRBV20-1|TRBJ1-4|few|TRBD1
CSASGGQGGTNEKLFF
TGCAGTGCTAGTGGGGGACAGGGTGGAACTAATGAAAAACTGTTTTTT
>TRBV25-1|TRBJ1-1|-|-
CASSELEVRQAEAFF
TGTGCCAGCAGTGAATTAGAAGTTCGGCAGGCGGAAGCTTTCTTT
>TRBV12-3/TRBV12-4|TRBJ2-1|-|TRBD2
CASSASPGTSKFF
TGTGCCAGCAGTGCCTCCCCCGGGACTAGCAAGTTCTTC
>TRBV2|TRBJ2-2|-|TRBD1
CASRGQGTNTGELFF
TGTGCCAGCAGGGGACAGGGAACGAACACCGGGGAGCTGTTTTTT
>TRBV6-5|TRBJ1-6|-|-
CAVPWGLGYNSPLHF
TGTGCCGTCCCGTGGGGGCTCGGGTATAATTCACCCCTCCACTTT
>TRBV12-3/TRBV12-4|TRBJ2-7|-|-
CASSALSEQYF
TGTGCCAGCAGTGCCTTGAGCGAGCAGTACTTC
>TRBV19|TRBJ1-4|-|TRBD1
CASRSGQSNERLFF
TGTGCCAGTAGATCGGGACAGTCTAATGAAAGACTGTTTTTT
>TRBV15|TRBJ1-5|-|-
CATSSDRRLVQPQHF
TGTGCCACCAGCAGCGACAGGCGGTTAGTTCAGCCCCAGCATTTT
>TRBV3-1/TRBV3-2|TRBJ1-6|-|-
CASSLGTGSPLHF
TGTGCCAGCAGCCTTGGCACGGGGTCACCCCTCCACTTT
>TRBV18|TRBJ1-5|few|-
CASSRQDNQPQHF
TGTGCCAGCTCAAGACAGGACAATCAGCCCCAGCATTTT
>TRBV19|TRBJ1-5|-|-
CASSIMSRGEIQPQHF
TGTGCCAGTAGTATTATGTCGCGGGGGGAAATACAGCCCCAGCATTTT
>TRBV6-1|TRBJ1-5|-|-
CASSEVYSNQPQHF
TGTGCCAGCAGTGAAGTGTATAGCAATCAGCCCCAGCATTTT
>TRBV9|TRBJ1-1|-|TRBD1
CASSKGAGNTEAFF
TGTGCCAGCAGCAAGGGGGCCGGGAATACTGAAGCTTTCTTT
>TRBV3-1/TRBV3-2|TRBJ1-4|-|-
CASSPTGGFNEKLFF
TGTGCCAGCAGCCCCACGGGGGGGTTTAATGAAAAACTGTTTTTT
>TRBV6-5|TRBJ2-6|-|-
CASSYSTAFSANVLTF
TGTGCCAGCAGTTACAGTACAGCCTTCTCTGCCAACGTCCTGACTTTC
>TRBV6-6|TRBJ2-7|-|TRBD1
CASSPRTGGRYEQYF
TGTGCCAGCAGTCCGCGGACAGGGGGTCGGTACGAGCAGTACTTC
>TRBV7-9|TRBJ1-3|-|-
CASSLNRALYF
TGTGCCAGCAGCCTGAACAGGGCTCTATATTTT
>TRBV5-4|TRBJ1-2|few|-
CASSAAPRGDYGYTF
TGTGCCAGCAGCGCCGCACCCAGGGGTGACTATGGCTACACCTTC
>TRBV2|TRBJ1-5|-|-
CASSELWQGLQPQHF
TGTGCCAGCAGTGAATTGTGGCAGGGGCTACAGCCCCAGCATTTT
>TRBV5-4|TRBJ2-1|-|TRBD1
CATRQGNYNEQFF
TGTGCCACACGACAGGGGAACTACAATGAGCAGTTCTTC
>TRBV6-2/TRBV6-3|TRBJ1-6|-|TRBD1
CASSPTRQGGNSPLHF
TGTGCCAGCAGTCCAACCAGACAGGGTGGAAATTCACCCCTCCACTTT
>TRBV29-1|TRBJ1-2|-|TRBD1
CSVVKEGARGYTF
TGCAGCGTTGTGAAGGAGGGGGCGCGAGGCTACACCTTC